Here is one T cell receptor beta chain with its context. The antigen is unknown. Trimming removed 7 bases at V and 1 base at J, with 11 bases between. Germline V gene lookup returns CDR1 LNHDA and CDR2 SQIVND (reference sequence). The CDR3 has 15 residues. These data are taken from a study of regulatory T cells. The primer mix had 52 TRBV and 13 TRBJ primers. Assay: immunoSEQ multiplex PCR; the TCRdb copy retains only in-frame clones and omits some. Of roughly 32,000 clones in the sample, 89% were seen once. General observations from the study: Hydrophobic residues at CDR3 positions 6 and 7 were enriched in conventional CD4+ T cells of CD3G-deficient patients.

Every patient with CD3G deficiency had evidence of autoimmunity. Regulatory (CD25-high CD127-low) and conventional (CD25-low CD127-high) CD4+ T cells were sorted separately. Sequenced: conventional CD4+ T cells sorted from blood. The chain employs TRBV19 and TRBJ2-6; no definite D call. This receptor was taken from a young adult with CD3G deficiency. The CDR3 reads CASTQSLSGANVLTF. The CDR3 DNA sequence: TGTGCCAGTACCCAAAGTTTGTCTGGGGCCAACGTCCTGACTTTC.